These 20 T cell receptor beta chains share one sample of origin, sequenced in a study of control samples from healthy donors and cancer patients. Method: immunoSEQ multiplex PCR; TCRdb's copy keeps in-frame clones and lacks some. The sample contains around 170,000 clones, roughly 89% of which appear only once. The sequencing sample was made of blood. The receptors come from a woman aged 45-65 years in good health.

The V and J genes are TRBV3-1 (or the pseudogene TRBV3-2) and TRBJ1-1; unclear D gene. In germline, CDR1 is LGHDT, CDR2 YNNKEL (reference sequence). The CDR3 is 14 residues long. Trimming cost V 5 bases and J 10 bases, with 20 bases left between them. The CDR3 protein is CASSSRVGQVGAFF. For the CDR3, the DNA is TGTGCCAGCAGCTCACGTGTAGGGCAGGTCGGAGCTTTCTTT.

The V and J genes are TRBV5-4 and TRBJ2-2; a possible D gene is TRBD2 (5 bases). The CDR3 has 14 amino acids. Germline loops: CDR1 SGHNT, CDR2 YYREEE (reference sequence). Between the trimmed V and J ends, which lost 5 bases and 5 bases, there was a span of 13 bases. CDR3 DNA: TGTGCCAGCAGTCCCAAGAGGGTTACCGGGGAGCTGTTTTTT. Residues: CASSPKRVTGELFF.

The chain links TRBV4-3 to TRBJ1-1; D remains ambiguous. V lost 1 base and J 1 base, leaving 10 bases between the germline ends. This CDR3 is 15 amino acids long. Per germline, CDR1 LGHNA and CDR2 YSLEER. In nucleotides, the CDR3 is TGCGCCAGCAGCCAAGTAGGGCGGGAGAACACTGAAGCTTTCTTT. This translates into CASSQVGRENTEAFF.

The J gene is TRBJ1-6, the V gene TRBV5-1; TRBD1 matches at 7 bases. Per the germline V gene, CDR1 is SGHRS and CDR2 is YFSETQ. V was clipped by 0 bases and J by 6 bases; unmatched bases: 9. The CDR3 loop spans 17 amino acids. The CDR3 DNA reads as TGCGCCAGCAGCTTGGAGGGACAGAGGGGGCCTAATTCACCCCTCCACTTT. It codes for CASSLEGQRGPNSPLHF.

J is TRBJ1-1 and V is TRBV19, with no clear D. CDR1 and CDR2 (germline): LNHDA, SQIVND (reference sequence). The CDR3 contains 14 residues. V lost 5 bases and J lost 6, with 16 bases in between. Written as DNA, the CDR3 is TGTGCCAGTAGTCTAACTTACACGGCTTCTGAAGCTTTCTTT. Translation gives CASSLTYTASEAFF.

The CDR3 nucleotides read TGTGCCAGCAGCTCCCTAACAGCGGCCTTCTACAATGAGCAGTTCTTC. Residues: CASSSLTAAFYNEQFF. V usage is TRBV7-2 and J usage is TRBJ2-1; D perhaps matches TRBD2 (5 bases). Germline CDR1 is SGHTA and CDR2 is FQGNSA. V was pared by 4 bases and J by 3 bases, with 16 bases between. This CDR3 is 16 amino acids long.

CDR3 coding DNA: TGTGCCAGCAGTGACATTAGCGGAAGCACAGATACGCAGTATTTT. The encoded protein is CASSDISGSTDTQYF. The chain carries TRBV6-6 and TRBJ2-3; possible D gene TRBD2, 6 bases. V was pared by 5 bases and J by 0 bases, with 12 bases between. Germline assignment: CDR1 MNHNY and CDR2 SVGAGI (reference sequence). CDR3 length: 15 residues.

The gene calls are TRBV18 and TRBJ1-1; D gene ambiguous. This CDR3 comprises 14 residues. Germline loops: CDR1 KGHSH, CDR2 LQKENI. The ends were cut back, 0 bases at V and 2 bases at J, with 7 bases in the middle. The CDR3 DNA reads TGTGCCAGCTCACCACCCGCACAAAACACTGAAGCTTTCTTT. This codes for CASSPPAQNTEAFF. The whole variable domain, filled in from reference TRBV18 and TRBJ1-1, reads NAGVMQNPRHLVRRRGQEARLRCSPMKGHSHVYWYRQLPEEGLKFMVYLQKENIIDESGMPKERFSAEFPKEGPSILRIQQVVRGDSAAYFCASSPPAQNTEAFFGQGTRLTVV.

The chain has TRBV7-2 and TRBJ2-1; 8 nucleotides align to TRBD2. Germline values: CDR1 SGHTA, CDR2 FQGNSA. The CDR3 sequence is 15 residues long. J was trimmed by 9 bases and V by 8 bases; bases with no gene match: 15. CDR3 DNA sequence: TGTGCCAGCCGTCGCCCCGGTAGCGGGATCCGTGAGCAGTTCTTC. It is translated as CASRRPGSGIREQFF.

The V gene is TRBV5-8, the J gene TRBJ2-3; 10 bases fit TRBD2. The CDR3 consists of 15 residues. V was pared by 3 bases and J by 0 bases, with 1 base of the junction left unmatched. CDR1 SGHTS and CDR2 YDEGEE come from the germline V gene. The CDR3 reads CASSSGLASTDTQYF. The CDR3 DNA follows: TGTGCCAGCAGCTCGGGACTAGCGAGCACAGATACGCAGTATTTT.

The rearrangement uses TRBV19 and TRBJ1-2; D not resolved. The germline V gene encodes CDR1 LNHDA and CDR2 SQIVND (reference sequence). Between the trimmed V and J ends, which lost 2 bases and 7 bases, there was a span of 8 bases. This CDR3 has 12 residues. The CDR3: CASSIPPGGYTF. The DNA of the CDR3 is TGTGCCAGTAGTATACCGCCGGGTGGCTACACCTTC.

V and J are TRBV5-1 and TRBJ1-1; 8 bases map to TRBD1. Germline V CDR1 and CDR2: SGHRS, YFSETQ. CDR3 size: 16 residues. V shed 6 bases and J 4 bases; nucleotides not matched to a gene: 14. The CDR3 protein is CASKSGGTFEATEAFF. The CDR3 DNA is TGCGCCAGCAAATCAGGGGGCACGTTCGAGGCCACTGAAGCTTTCTTT.

This chain joins TRBV5-1 and TRBJ1-2, with D possibly matching TRBD1 (5 bases). The CDR3 has 15 residues. V lost 4 bases and J 5 bases, leaving 18 bases between the germline ends. Per germline, CDR1 SGHRS and CDR2 YFSETQ. The CDR3 loop reads CASSIRDPAGYGYTF. The CDR3 coding sequence is TGCGCCAGCAGCATCCGGGACCCCGCAGGTTATGGCTACACCTTC. The whole variable domain, filled in from reference TRBV5-1 and TRBJ1-2, reads KAGVTQTPRYLIKTRGQQVTLSCSPISGHRSVSWYQQTPGQGLQFLFEYFSETQRNKGNFPGRFSGRQFSNSRSEMNVSTLELGDSALYLCASSIRDPAGYGYTFGSGTRLTVV.

This clone was recorded a few times. The chain is built from TRBV7-2 and TRBJ2-2; no firm D call. The V end was cut by 6 bases, the J end by 3 bases, with 5 bases between. The CDR3 runs to 12 residues. Germline assignment: CDR1 SGHTA and CDR2 FQGNSA. The CDR3 here is CASSYYTGELFF. DNA for the CDR3: TGTGCCAGCAGTTATTACACCGGGGAGCTGTTTTTT.

The chain carries TRBV7-2 and TRBJ2-3; possible D gene TRBD2, 6 bases. Germline V gives CDR1 SGHTA, CDR2 FQGNSA. The CDR3 consists of 18 residues. Deletions cut 5 bases from V and 2 bases from J, with 23 bases between. CDR3 loop: CASSQPPGLSFNTDTQYF. The CDR3 DNA sequence: TGTGCCAGCAGCCAACCCCCGGGACTTTCCTTTAACACAGATACGCAGTATTTT.

In this sample, this clone turned up once. No conserved phenylalanine or tryptophan ends this CDR3, so it is likely a read error. It is unclear where the CDR3 begins or ends on the DNA, so no DNA is shown, and the CDR3 is as TCRdb lists it. V usage is TRBV28 and J usage is TRBJ1-2; the table's D call, TRBD1, was not checked against the DNA. The length of the CDR3 is 12 amino acids, counting both ends. Looked up from germline, CDR1 is MDHEN and CDR2 is SYDVKM. CDR3 sequence: CASSKPGQGPYS.

V and J are TRBV2 and TRBJ1-2; D remains ambiguous. The germline V gene has CDR1 SNHLY and CDR2 FYNNEI. The CDR3 is 15 residues long. With 2 bases removed from V and 5 bases from J, the gap between germline ends came to 15 bases. The CDR3 sequence is CASSEHRRNPYGYTF. In DNA form, the CDR3 reads TGTGCCAGCAGTGAACACAGAAGAAATCCGTATGGCTACACCTTC. Based on the CDR3 plus reference TRBV2 and TRBJ1-2, the full variable domain is EPEVTQTPSHQVTQMGQEVILRCVPISNHLYFYWYRQILGQKVEFLVSFYNNEISEKSEIFDDQFSVERPDGSNFTLKIRSTKLEDSAMYFCASSEHRRNPYGYTFGSGTRLTVV.

The chain has TRBV10-3 and TRBJ1-5; perhaps TRBD1 as D (5 bases). V was shortened by 0 bases and J by 6 bases, with 12 bases between the two germline ends. Germline V CDR1 and CDR2: ENHRY, SYGVKD. The CDR3 covers 15 residues. Written as DNA, the CDR3 is TGTGCCATCAGTGAGTCATCAGGGTCGGGTCAGCCCCAGCATTTT. Translating it yields CAISESSGSGQPQHF.

V and J are TRBV4-1 and TRBJ2-7, with TRBD2 matching over 12 bases. The length of the CDR3 is 15 residues. Losses at the gene ends were 2 bases for V and 5 bases for J; bases not matched to a gene: 4. Germline values: CDR1 MGHRA, CDR2 YSYEKL. The CDR3 DNA is TGCGCCAGCAGCCAAATGACTAGCGGGAGCCACGAGCAGTACTTC. This encodes CASSQMTSGSHEQYF.

This sequence joins TRBV10-3 and TRBJ1-5; the D is unclear. Trimming took 0 bases from V and 2 from J, leaving 8 bases between them. The CDR3 totals 15 residues. Germline loops: CDR1 ENHRY, CDR2 SYGVKD. In DNA form, the CDR3 reads TGTGCCATCAGTGAGTCTGAGGTGCGCAATCAGCCCCAGCATTTT. It yields the protein CAISESEVRNQPQHF.